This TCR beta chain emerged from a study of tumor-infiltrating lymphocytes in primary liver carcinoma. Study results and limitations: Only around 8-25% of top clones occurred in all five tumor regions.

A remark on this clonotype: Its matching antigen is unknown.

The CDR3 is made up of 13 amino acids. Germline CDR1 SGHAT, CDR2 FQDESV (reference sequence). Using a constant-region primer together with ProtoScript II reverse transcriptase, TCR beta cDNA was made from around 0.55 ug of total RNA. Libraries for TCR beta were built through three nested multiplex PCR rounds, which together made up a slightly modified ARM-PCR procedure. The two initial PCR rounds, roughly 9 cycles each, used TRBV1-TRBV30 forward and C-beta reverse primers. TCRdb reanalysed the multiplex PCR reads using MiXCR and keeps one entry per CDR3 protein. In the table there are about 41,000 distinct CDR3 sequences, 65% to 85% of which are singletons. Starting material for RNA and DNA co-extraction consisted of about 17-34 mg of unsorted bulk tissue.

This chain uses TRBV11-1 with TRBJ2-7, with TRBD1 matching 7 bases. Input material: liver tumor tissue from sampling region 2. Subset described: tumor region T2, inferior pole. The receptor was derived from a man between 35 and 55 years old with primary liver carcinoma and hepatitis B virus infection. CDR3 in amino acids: CSSRGMRSYEQYF. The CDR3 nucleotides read TGTTCTAGCAGGGGGATGCGATCCTACGAGCAGTACTTC.